This T cell receptor (beta chain) comes out of a study of tumor-infiltrating lymphocytes in primary liver carcinoma. From around 530 ng of total RNA, TCR beta-specific cDNA was reverse-transcribed using a constant-region primer. The TCR beta library was amplified through three nested multiplex PCR rounds in a modified ARM-PCR procedure. The study ran its first two PCR rounds for around 10 cycles each, using TRBV1-TRBV30 forward primers and a C-beta reverse primer. TCRdb ran MiXCR on the multiplex PCR reads and lists one entry per CDR3 protein. The repertoire has 300,000 to 350,000 distinct CDR3 sequences, about 61% of them found once; the top ten carry about 6%. The study extracted blood RNA from unsorted whole blood and also extracted germline DNA. Infection with HBV was chronic in patients; they were treatment-naive. The germline CDR1 and CDR2 sequences are SGHDT and YYEEEE. V gave up 5 bases and J gave up 3 bases; unmatched junction bases: 7. The length of the CDR3 is 16 residues.

This sequence originates from a man aged 35 to 55 with primary liver carcinoma and hepatitis B virus infection. The sample consisted of peripheral blood. The rearrangement joins TRBV5-6 to TRBJ2-6; 8 bases map to TRBD1. CDR3 in amino acids: CASRLTGVSGANVLTF. The CDR3 bases are TGTGCCAGCAGACTGACAGGGGTGAGTGGGGCCAACGTCCTGACTTTC.